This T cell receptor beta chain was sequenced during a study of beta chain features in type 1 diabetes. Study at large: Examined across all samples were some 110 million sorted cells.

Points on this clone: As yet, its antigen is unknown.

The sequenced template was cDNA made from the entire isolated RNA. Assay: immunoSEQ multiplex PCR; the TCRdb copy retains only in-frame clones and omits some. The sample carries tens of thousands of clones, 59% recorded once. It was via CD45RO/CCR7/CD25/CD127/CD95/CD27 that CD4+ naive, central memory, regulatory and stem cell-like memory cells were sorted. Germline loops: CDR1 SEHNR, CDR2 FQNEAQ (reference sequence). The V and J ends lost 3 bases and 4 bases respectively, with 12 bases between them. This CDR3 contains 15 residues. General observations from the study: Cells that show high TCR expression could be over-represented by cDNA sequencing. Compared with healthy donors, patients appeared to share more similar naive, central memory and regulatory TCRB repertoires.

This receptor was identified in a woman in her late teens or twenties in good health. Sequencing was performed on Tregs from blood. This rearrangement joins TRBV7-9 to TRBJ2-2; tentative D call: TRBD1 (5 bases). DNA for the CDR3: TGTGCCAGCAGCTTGATGTGGGGCGCCACCGGGGAGCTGTTTTTT. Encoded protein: CASSLMWGATGELFF.